The text below deals with one T cell receptor (beta chain). What this receptor recognizes is not known. No qualities accompany the bases; no much larger clone lies one base away. This specimen comes from a study of blood T cell repertoires in COVID-19 (dated by TCRdb to about 2020). General notes on the study: The collaborator samples originated in the United States, Italy and Spain and spanned the acute and convalescent phases of COVID-19. The material from the prospective study consisted of cDNA or gDNA derived from T cells, B-cell-depleted T cells, or PBMCs. Subjects who had been exposed to COVID-19, were actively infected with it, or had recovered from it provided the deeply sampled blood TCRbeta repertoires that made up the dataset. The repertoires were released in a freely available public database intended as a resource for research on the immune response to SARS-CoV-2. Samples came from the ongoing ImmuneRACE study (first 160 participants) plus 1,254 subjects from 6 global collaborators. Nearly every sample came with metadata listing a de-identified subject ID, COVID-19 status, age in years and sex. HLA class I and class II types, where available, came from metadata supplied by the sample provider rather than from assay-based typing. Broad study findings and their caveats: The quantity of clinical and demographic metadata differed by source and by participant and was supplied without curation.

Whole blood was collected in K2EDTA tubes by collaborating institutions according to the institutions' own protocols. For TCRbeta analysis, collaborators shipped samples as frozen whole blood, isolated PBMCs, or DNA extracted from either of those sample types. TCRbeta CDR3 regions were amplified from genomic DNA by means of the immunoSEQ Assay, a bias-controlled multiplex PCR. The source study handled its data this way. The number of nucleated cells in each sample was estimated by amplification of reference gene primers within the assay. To quantify the absolute abundance of each unique TCRbeta CDR3 rearrangement, sequence reads were collapsed and filtered. For each sample, productive Simpson clonality was calculated as the square root of Simpson's diversity index over productive rearrangements. TCRdb holds this immuneACCESS table with in-frame rearrangements only. Some clones are missing; in checked studies, unresolved V genes explain under half, and the rest has no known cause. V and J calls plus clone size are reproduced from that table; the DNA served to infer D and trimming. Across this sample there are around 130,000 clones, with 60% to 85% seen only once. The ten largest clonotypes hold 15% to 20% of the sample.

The CDR3 runs 15 amino acids, cysteine and phenylalanine included. Only the CDR3 region is kept as DNA, spanning 45 bases read in frame from base 1. CDR1 and CDR2 were assigned from the germline V gene (reference sequence) as LNHDA and SQIVND. V is cut back by 5 bases and J by 6 bases, with 10 bases in the junction unmatched. Sequencing was carried out using peripheral blood. Recombination joined TRBV19 with TRBJ1-5, with 7 bases in between that match TRBD1. The clonotype was recovered from a man aged 50 to 60 with acute or convalescent COVID-19. The CDR3 amino acid sequence is: CASSQDRVGVQPQHF. The DNA sequence is as follows: TGTGCCAGTAGTCAAGACAGGGTCGGTGTTCAGCCCCAGCATTTT.